This T cell receptor beta chain stems from a study of neurological immune-mediated disorders. Overall study results and limits: Patients with HTLV-1-associated myelopathy showed the most TCR clonal expansion. Those with multiple sclerosis showed the least, falling below healthy controls.

This clonotype was observed at least ten times. Its antigen is not known. Indicated time point: technical triplicate 1. The cDNA was generated by 5'RACE with 10-nucleotide random UMIs. TCRdb redid the calling of the 5' RACE reads with MiXCR, one entry per CDR3 protein. The sample holds some 22,000 distinct CDR3 sequences, about 13% seen once. Germline V gene data show CDR1 as MNHEY and CDR2 as SVGEGT. The ends were cut back, 0 bases at V and 5 bases at J, with 0 bases in the middle. This CDR3 region has 11 residues. The sequence derives from a female donor with HTLV-1-associated myelopathy (HAM/TSP). The chain recombines TRBV6-2 or TRBV6-3 with TRBJ2-3; unclear D gene. Material: CD4+ T cells from blood. The CDR3 spells CASSYSDTQYF. The CDR3 bases are TGTGCCAGCAGTTACTCAGATACGCAGTATTTT.